Described below is a single T cell receptor (beta chain) sequence and its context. Its target is not known. Other nucleotide sequences from this sample produce the same CDR3. Naive CD8 cells lacked CD45RO and underwent positive selection for CCR7, leaving out terminally differentiated effector memory CD45RA+ cells. Donors were healthy HIV-negative adults without recently reported acute infections or vaccinations. Only Caucasian adults living in Nashville, Tennessee made up the donor group. Sequencing was performed with immunoSEQ multiplex PCR; in TCRdb, only in-frame clones are kept and a portion is missing. Found here are 1.5 million to 2.5 million clones, approximately 94% of them singletons; the top ten hold 1% to 1.5%. The data derive from a study of shared clonotypes between healthy human individuals. Study-wide points: Clonotype sharing among donors was thought likely to change with sequencing depth.

The CDR3 has 13 amino acids. Germline-derived CDR1 and CDR2 are SGHDT and YYEEEE. V was clipped by 0 bases and J by 5 bases, with 5 bases between them. The source material was naive CD8+ T cells sorted from blood. The TCR was taken from a man aged 18 to 30 in good health. V is TRBV5-6 and J is TRBJ1-4; D is unresolved. DNA for the CDR3: TGTGCCAGCAGCTTGGGCTCCAATGAAAAACTGTTTTTT. Amino acids: CASSLGSNEKLFF.